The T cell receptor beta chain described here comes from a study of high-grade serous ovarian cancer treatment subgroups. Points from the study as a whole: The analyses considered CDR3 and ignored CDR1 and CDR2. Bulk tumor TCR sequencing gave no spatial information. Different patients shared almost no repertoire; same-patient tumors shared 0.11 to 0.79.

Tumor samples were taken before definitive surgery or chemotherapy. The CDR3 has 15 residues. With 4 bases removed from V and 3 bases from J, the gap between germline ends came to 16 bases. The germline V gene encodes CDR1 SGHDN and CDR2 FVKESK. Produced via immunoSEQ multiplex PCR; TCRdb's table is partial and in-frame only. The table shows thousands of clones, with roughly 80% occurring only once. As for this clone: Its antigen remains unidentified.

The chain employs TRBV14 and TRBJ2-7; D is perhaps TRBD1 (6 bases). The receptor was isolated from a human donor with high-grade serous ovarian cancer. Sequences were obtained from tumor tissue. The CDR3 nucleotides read TGTGCCAGCAGCCGAAGTGGACAGTCTATCTACGAGCAGTACTTC. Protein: CASSRSGQSIYEQYF.